What follows are 13 T cell receptor beta chains derived from one specimen sequenced in a study of cytomegalovirus exposure and HLA in healthy donors. Data came from immunoSEQ multiplex PCR; TCRdb stores just in-frame clones and leaves some out. The table shows some 200,000 clones, with about nine tenths occurring only once. The sample consisted of PBMCs. The receptors here all came from a woman aged 18-29 years in good health and CMV-seronegative.

J is TRBJ1-1 and V is TRBV9; possible D gene TRBD1, 5 bases. Trimming cost V 4 bases and J 5 bases, with 15 bases left between them. The CDR3 covers 14 residues. Per germline, CDR1 SGDLS and CDR2 YYNGEE. This CDR3 reads CASSPWGGMTEAFF. The CDR3 bases are TGTGCCAGCAGCCCTTGGGGCGGCATGACTGAAGCTTTCTTT. Complete variable domain (other parts from reference TRBV9 and TRBJ1-1): DSGVTQTPKHLITATGQRVTLRCSPRSGDLSVYWYQQSLDQGLQFLIQYYNGEERAKGNILERFSAQQFPDLHSELNLSSLELGDSALYFCASSPWGGMTEAFFGQGTRLTVV.

The chain recombines TRBV20-1 with TRBJ2-5; no definite D call. V was clipped by 1 base and J by 5 bases, with 5 bases between them. Germline CDR1 and CDR2: DFQATT and SNEGSKA (reference sequence). The CDR3 covers 11 residues. CDR3 sequence reads: CSARVRETQYF. The DNA of the CDR3 is TGCAGTGCTAGAGTCCGGGAGACCCAGTACTTC.

V is TRBV9 and J is TRBJ2-2; 10 bases fit TRBD1. The CDR3 is 16 amino acids. Germline CDR1 and CDR2: SGDLS and YYNGEE. The junction had 3 bases not matched to a gene; V was cut back by 0 bases and J by 4 bases. The DNA of the CDR3 is TGTGCCAGCAGCGTAGGGTGGACAGGGGGCACCGGGGAGCTGTTTTTT. Translating gives CASSVGWTGGTGELFF.

As regards this clone: Mismatch with germline at one junction end may stem from a read error. The chain recombines TRBV30 with TRBJ1-1; no definite D call. The germline V gene encodes CDR1 GTSNPN and CDR2 SVGIG (reference sequence). The CDR3 spans 13 residues. In DNA form, the CDR3 reads TGTGCCTGGATTGCCTTTCCCGATACTGAAGCCTTCTTT. The encoded protein is CAWIAFPDTEAFF.

The rearrangement uses TRBV27 and TRBJ1-5; 8 bases match TRBD1. Germline lookup yields CDR1 MNHEY and CDR2 SMNVEV (reference sequence). The CDR3 contains 20 residues. After removal of 4 bases from V and 0 bases from J, the junction contained 17 bases not matched to a gene. The CDR3 bases are TGTGCCAGCAGTTCTATACCCGGGACAGGACTCCTACATAGCAATCAGCCCCAGCATTTT. Amino acid sequence: CASSSIPGTGLLHSNQPQHF.

The CDR3 is CASSLLGNTGELFF. The CDR3 nucleotides are TGTGCCAGCAGCCTCCTAGGGAACACCGGGGAGCTGTTTTTT. The chain recombines TRBV7-2 with TRBJ2-2; D is unresolved. Per the germline V gene, CDR1 is SGHTA and CDR2 is FQGNSA. Trimming removed 5 bases from V and 1 base from J, with 8 bases in between. The CDR3 runs to 14 residues.

For this clone: Compared with germline, one end of the junction differs, possibly owing to a read error. The V and J genes are TRBV7-9 and TRBJ2-7; possibly TRBD2 for D (5 bases). Germline values: CDR1 SEHNR, CDR2 FQNEAQ (reference sequence). The CDR3 has 15 amino acids. The CDR3 DNA sequence: TGTGCCAGCAGTTTAGGACTTCCCCGCCCCTACGAGCAGTACTTC. As protein: CASSLGLPRPYEQYF.

The rearrangement joins TRBV30 to TRBJ1-1; D unresolved. Looked up from germline, CDR1 is GTSNPN and CDR2 is SVGIG (reference sequence). Trimming left V 2 bases short and J 0 bases short, with 7 bases between. This CDR3 has 13 residues. The CDR3 DNA follows: TGTGCCTGGAGTTCCTCTATGAACACTGAAGCTTTCTTT. Amino acids: CAWSSSMNTEAFF.

The J gene is TRBJ2-7, the V gene TRBV27, with TRBD1 matching 9 bases. CDR1 and CDR2 from the germline V gene are MNHEY and SMNVEV (reference sequence). The V and J ends lost 3 bases and 9 bases, in that order; junction bases with no gene match: 15. This CDR3 comprises 16 residues. Written as DNA, the CDR3 is TGTGCCAGCAGTTTGGGGACGGGACAGGGCCCGGCGGTGCAGTACTTC. Translated, it gives CASSLGTGQGPAVQYF.

The V and J genes are TRBV7-2 and TRBJ2-1; D uncertain. With 1 base removed from V and 0 bases from J, the gap between germline ends came to 10 bases. The CDR3 runs 16 residues. Per the germline V gene, CDR1 is SGHTA and CDR2 is FQGNSA. In DNA form, the CDR3 reads TGTGCCAGCAGCTTAGAGGCGGCTAGCTCCTACAATGAGCAGTTCTTC. Translation gives CASSLEAASSYNEQFF.

The V call is TRBV29-1, the J call TRBJ2-5; TRBD2 might be the D (5 bases). In germline, CDR1 is SQVTM, CDR2 ANQGSEA. Trimming pared 6 bases from V and 5 bases from J, leaving 37 bases between. The CDR3 has 20 residues. In nucleotides, the CDR3 is TGCAGCGTCCAACTCGAACCACCCCCCGTCTCCCGTGAGGGTTGGGAGACCCAGTACTTC. It encodes CSVQLEPPPVSREGWETQYF. The entire variable domain, with the rest obtained from reference TRBV29-1 and TRBJ2-5, is as follows: SAVISQKPSRDICQRGTSLTIQCQVDSQVTMMFWYRQQPGQSLTLIATANQGSEATYESGFVIDKFPISRPNLTFSTLTVSNMSPEDSSIYLCSVQLEPPPVSREGWETQYFGPGTRLLVL.

This sequence joins TRBV27 and TRBJ1-6; possible D gene TRBD1, 5 bases. The CDR3 has 16 residues. V was cut by 6 bases and J by 8 bases, with 20 bases left in between. CDR1 and CDR2 (germline): MNHEY, SMNVEV (reference sequence). The CDR3 region has the DNA TGTGCCAGCAGCTACGGGTCCACGGGGGGGTATTCACCCCTCCACTTT. This codes for CASSYGSTGGYSPLHF.

The chain employs TRBV6-5 and TRBJ1-4; D possibly corresponds to TRBD1 (5 bases). Trimming left V 0 bases short and J 3 bases short, with 5 bases between. CDR1 is MNHEY, CDR2 SVGAGI, per germline. The CDR3 extends over 14 amino acids. In DNA form, the CDR3 reads TGTGCCAGCAGTTACTCAGGGGCTAATGAAAAACTGTTTTTT. Its translation: CASSYSGANEKLFF.